A single sample gave rise to the 17 T cell receptor beta chains below, sequenced in a study of cytomegalovirus exposure and HLA in healthy donors. In the PCR, 60 Vbeta and 13 Jbeta primers were used. The method was immunoSEQ multiplex PCR; TCRdb's version includes in-frame clones alone and lacks a portion of them. The data hold 210,000 or so clones, with about 80% observed a single time. The sequencing input was PBMCs. These receptors all stem from a woman in her thirties or forties in good health and CMV-seronegative.

The rearrangement joins TRBV19 to TRBJ1-2; D gene unclear. V lost 2 bases, J lost 6 bases, and 7 bases lay in between. CDR1 is LNHDA and CDR2 is SQIVND in the germline V gene (reference sequence). The CDR3 is 12 residues long. The CDR3 sequence is CASSITRDGYTF. Here the CDR3 DNA reads TGTGCCAGTAGTATAACCCGCGATGGCTACACCTTC.

The CDR3 reads CASSTTQAGGPSEQFF. The DNA of the CDR3 is TGTGCCAGCAGTACCACTCAAGCGGGGGGGCCGAGTGAGCAGTTCTTC. The chain recombines TRBV27 with TRBJ2-1; 10 nucleotides line up with TRBD2. V lost 5 bases and J lost 9; bases outside the gene matches: 13. The V gene's germline CDR1 is MNHEY and CDR2 SMNVEV (reference sequence). This CDR3 has 16 residues.

The J gene is TRBJ2-7, the V gene TRBV5-1; tentatively, D is TRBD2 (6 bases). Germline V gene data show CDR1 as SGHRS and CDR2 as YFSETQ. Deletions cut 6 bases from V and 1 base from J, with 14 bases between. The CDR3 has 14 amino acids. CDR3 nucleotides: TGCGCCAGCACCTCAGGACTAATGTCCTACGAGCAGTACTTC. This translates into CASTSGLMSYEQYF.

The CDR3, as DNA: TGCGCCAGCAGCTTACCAGCCGGGACAGGGGTTACAGATACGCAGTATTTT. Amino acids: CASSLPAGTGVTDTQYF. V is TRBV5-1 and J is TRBJ2-3; 10 positions agree with TRBD1. The CDR3 runs 17 residues. Germline values: CDR1 SGHRS, CDR2 YFSETQ. The junction had 9 bases not matched to a gene; V was cut back by 2 bases and J by 3 bases.

The CDR3 region is CASSPLGTYNEQFF. Here the CDR3 DNA reads TGTGCCAGCTCACCACTCGGGACATACAATGAGCAGTTCTTC. The rearrangement joins TRBV18 to TRBJ2-1; D is possibly TRBD1 (6 bases). The CDR3 length is 14 residues. Trimming left V 1 base short and J 4 bases short, with 8 bases between. Per germline, CDR1 KGHSH and CDR2 LQKENI.

The V call is TRBV5-4, the J call TRBJ1-5; 7 nucleotides agree with TRBD1. Germline V CDR1 and CDR2: SGHNT, YYREEE (reference sequence). CDR3 size: 14 residues. V lost 4 bases and J lost 6; bases outside the gene matches: 7. The CDR3 sequence: CASSLQGSSQPQHF. CDR3 DNA sequence: TGTGCCAGCAGCCTACAGGGGTCCAGTCAGCCCCAGCATTTT. Complete variable domain (other parts from reference TRBV5-4 and TRBJ1-5): ETGVTQSPTHLIKTRGQQVTLRCSSQSGHNTVSWYQQALGQGPQFIFQYYREEENGRGNFPPRFSGLQFPNYSSELNVNALELDDSALYLCASSLQGSSQPQHFGDGTRLSIL.

As concerns this clone: The junction shows a germline mismatch at one end, possibly a read error. V gene TRBV5-1 combines with J gene TRBJ2-5; 7 bases map to TRBD1. The V gene's germline CDR1 is SGHRS and CDR2 YFSETQ. The CDR3 covers 15 residues. The CDR3: CASSLGDRDQGTQYF. CDR3 nucleotide sequence: TGCGCCAGCAGCTTGGGGGACAGAGACCAAGGGACCCAGTACTTC.

The V call is TRBV6-6, the J call TRBJ1-4, with TRBD1 matching over 8 bases. The CDR3 sequence is 14 residues long. Germline loops: CDR1 MNHNY, CDR2 SVGAGI (reference sequence). V lost 5 bases to trimming and J lost 6 bases; unmatched junction nucleotides: 5. The CDR3, as DNA: TGTGCCAGCAGTAACAGGGGGGGTGATGAAAAACTGTTTTTT. This encodes CASSNRGGDEKLFF.

This chain links TRBV5-1 with TRBJ1-1; possibly TRBD1 for D (5 bases). This CDR3 has 13 amino acids. Germline loops: CDR1 SGHRS, CDR2 YFSETQ. V lost 7 bases and J 4 bases, leaving 14 bases between the germline ends. This chain's CDR3 is CASRGEAGTEAFF. The CDR3 nucleotides read TGCGCCAGCCGGGGGGAGGCAGGCACTGAAGCTTTCTTT.

The rearrangement uses TRBV5-6 and TRBJ1-6, with D possibly being TRBD1 (6 bases). Trimming left V 0 bases short and J 10 bases short, with 11 bases between. This CDR3 comprises 14 residues. The germline V gene has CDR1 SGHDT and CDR2 YYEEEE. This CDR3 reads CASSLAGVGSPLHF. The CDR3 DNA is TGTGCCAGCAGCTTGGCAGGGGTCGGGTCACCCCTCCACTTT.

There are a few counts of this clone. V gene TRBV6-5 combines with J gene TRBJ1-1, with 7 nucleotides matching TRBD1. Germline assignment: CDR1 MNHEY and CDR2 SVGAGI. The junction had 8 bases not matched to a gene; V was cut back by 2 bases and J by 11 bases. This CDR3 is built from 13 residues. The DNA for the CDR3 is TGTGCCAGCAGTTACCCGGACAGGATTGAGGCTTTCTTT. This codes for CASSYPDRIEAFF.

A few counts support this clone. The chain joins TRBV6-5 to TRBJ2-1; D gene ambiguous. The V gene's germline CDR1 is MNHEY and CDR2 SVGAGI. Between the trimmed V and J ends, which lost 11 bases and 10 bases, there was a span of 15 bases. The CDR3 totals 11 residues. The CDR3 sequence is CASWAAGEQFF. The CDR3, as DNA: TGTGCCTCATGGGCCGCTGGGGAGCAGTTCTTC.

V gene TRBV18 combines with J gene TRBJ2-7, with TRBD1 matching over 9 bases. CDR1 is KGHSH and CDR2 is LQKENI in the germline V gene. V shed 4 bases, J shed 7 bases, and the junction held 14 bases outside the gene matches. This CDR3 spans 16 amino acids. CDR3 sequence: CASSRDVGTGTLEQYF. The CDR3 DNA reads as TGTGCCAGCTCACGAGATGTCGGGACAGGGACGTTAGAGCAGTACTTC.

The chain uses TRBV14 and TRBJ2-1, with 11 nucleotides matching TRBD2. There are 14 residues in the CDR3. Germline CDR1 and CDR2: SGHDN and FVKESK. The ends lost 4 bases at V and 6 bases at J; junction bases unmatched: 2. CDR3 amino acids: CASSRLAGTNEQFF. CDR3 sequence (DNA): TGTGCCAGCAGCCGACTAGCGGGGACCAATGAGCAGTTCTTC.

The gene calls are TRBV7-9 and TRBJ2-7; 9 nucleotides align to TRBD2. The CDR3 loop spans 17 amino acids. The V gene's germline CDR1 is SEHNR and CDR2 FQNEAQ (reference sequence). J was trimmed by 3 bases and V by 5 bases; bases with no gene match: 14. The CDR3 nucleotides are TGTGCCAGCAGCGAAGGTGGTTTAGCGGGGGCTATCTACGAGCAGTACTTC. Translating it yields CASSEGGLAGAIYEQYF.

This clone was found once. The V gene is TRBV19, the J gene TRBJ1-1; D is possibly TRBD1 (5 bases). From germline, CDR1 is LNHDA and CDR2 SQIVND (reference sequence). Trimming cost V 2 bases and J 0 bases, with 16 bases left between them. The CDR3 runs to 17 residues. The CDR3 is CASSIPPAGGMNTEAFF. The CDR3 DNA is TGTGCCAGTAGTATACCCCCCGCCGGGGGGATGAACACTGAAGCTTTCTTT.

The chain recombines TRBV9 with TRBJ1-5; TRBD1 matches 7 bases. Trimming at V came to 3 bases and at J to 4 bases, leaving 4 bases not matched to a gene. CDR3 length: 14 residues. Germline-derived CDR1 and CDR2 are SGDLS and YYNGEE. CDR3: CASSAPGQNQPQHF. The CDR3 coding sequence is TGTGCCAGCAGCGCACCGGGACAGAATCAGCCCCAGCATTTT.